A selection of T cell receptor beta chains follows, all from one sample in a study of blood T cell repertoires in COVID-19. Clones were read by immunoSEQ multiplex PCR, and TCRdb kept only the in-frame ones, dropping some. Of 40,000 or so clones listed, roughly 80% are singletons. The sequencing sample was made of peripheral blood. All receptors come from a man in his fifties or sixties in a cohort sampled during active COVID-19. Both conserved end residues are part of each CDR3. The order of the fields is V gene, CDR3 protein.

V: TRBV14; CDR3: CASSPRPAAIQYF
V: TRBV14; CDR3: CASSQSYAGGELFF
V: TRBV6-5; CDR3: CASSPGQGTQYF
V: TRBV10-2; CDR3: CASSESPDRVGEQYF
V: TRBV5-1; CDR3: CASSFMDIQETQYF
V: TRBV6-1; CDR3: CASSADAGTVITGELFF
V: TRBV11-1; CDR3: CASSLAGTGQETQYF
V: TRBV28; CDR3: CASSPLPPSPLHF
V: TRBV2; CDR3: CASRAGGEAFF
V: TRBV6-5; CDR3: CASSLYVGNTIYF
V: TRBV7-2; CDR3: CASSLVAGIQYF
V: TRBV6-5; CDR3: CASSQAGRLIEQYF
V: TRBV3-1/TRBV3-2; CDR3: CASGGGPENSPLHF
V: TRBV27; CDR3: CASSLLLAGRDEQFF
V: TRBV6-6; CDR3: CASRAGDRVSEKLFF
V: TRBV30; CDR3: CAWRPGTTVTLEQYF
V: TRBV24-1; CDR3: CATSDPGRYEQYF
V: TRBV5-1; CDR3: CASSLEQGGYGYTF
V: TRBV9; CDR3: CASSVGRGGFGEKLFF
V: TRBV19; CDR3: CASSIGGLAGGSSYNEQFF
V: TRBV19; CDR3: CASSRGTGLSGNTIYF
V: TRBV5-6; CDR3: CASSLGTGSETQYF
V: TRBV28; CDR3: CATKKAEPPYEQYF
V: TRBV11-3; CDR3: CASSSEASYSSYNEQFF